These T cell receptor beta chains were read from a single sample in a study of blood T cell repertoires in COVID-19. Using immunoSEQ multiplex PCR, the repertoire was profiled, and TCRdb retains in-frame clones only, with some absent. The sample lists around 140,000 clones, roughly 80% occurring once. Sequenced sample: PBMCs or T cells enriched from blood (not recorded which). Every receptor here comes from a woman in her 50s who had recovered from COVID-19. The CDR3 runs from the conserved cysteine through the conserved F or W. D genes are given only for firm matches. Some rows have no size entry. The others give once, few or many, or a class for an expanded clone.

TGTGCCAGCAGTTTAGCACTGGGGACAGGGAGCTATGGCTACACCTTC CASSLALGTGSYGYTF TRBJ1-2 TRBV28 . TRBD1
TGCAGCGTTGCCTCGGAGGGTCAGCCCCAGCATTTT CSVASEGQPQHF TRBJ1-5 TRBV29-1 once .
TGTGCCAGCAGCTTCTCCCCTCGGGGGGATTATAATTCACCCCTCCACTTT CASSFSPRGDYNSPLHF TRBJ1-6 TRBV5-5 . .
TGTGCCAGCAGGATGGGGGGGATCACTGAAGCTTTCTTT CASRMGGITEAFF TRBJ1-1 TRBV6-5 . .
TGTGCCAGCAGCTTAACCAGCTCTGGAAACACCATATATTTT CASSLTSSGNTIYF TRBJ1-3 TRBV7-9 . .
TGTGCCAGCAGCCAAGTTCCGGGGGGAGGGAATGAGCAGTTCTTC CASSQVPGGGNEQFF TRBJ2-1 TRBV4-2 . TRBD2
TGCGCCAGCAGCCAAGCCGGGACAGTTCGTTATGGCTACACCTTC CASSQAGTVRYGYTF TRBJ1-2 TRBV4-1 . TRBD1
TGTGCCAGAATATTAATCACAGGGGGCTTGGGTCATGGAAACACCATATATTTT CARILITGGLGHGNTIYF TRBJ1-3 TRBV25-1 . TRBD1
TGTGCCAGCTCACCGGCGGGGGGAGCTAATGAAAAACTGTTTTTT CASSPAGGANEKLFF TRBJ1-4 TRBV18 . .
TGCGCCAGCAGTGCGGGGACAGGGGGCAGTGAAAAACTGTTTTTT CASSAGTGGSEKLFF TRBJ1-4 TRBV10-2 few TRBD1
TGTGCCAGCAGCGGGGGGGGTCTCGGACTTGGCTACACCTTC CASSGGGLGLGYTF TRBJ1-2 TRBV5-4 . .
TGTGCCATCAGTGAGAGGGGCGGTTTTCCTCTGGACTACGAGCAGTACTTC CAISERGGFPLDYEQYF TRBJ2-7 TRBV10-3 few .